The clone carrying this T cell receptor beta chain was seen repeatedly, ten times or more. The antigen is not known. The data derive from a study of CD8 T cells in ankylosing spondylitis. TCRdb reprocessed the 5' RACE reads via MiXCR and lists one record per CDR3 protein. The sample yields about 540,000 distinct CDR3 sequences, roughly 12% seen once. Findings of the study overall: Apparently characteristic of ankylosing spondylitis blood was a TCR beta motif (eight highly homologous variants).

This sequence was found in a male donor with ankylosing spondylitis. The sequenced sample consisted of blood, either unsorted or a sorted T cell fraction (not recorded which).

The CDR3 loop is CASSYGQGARTQYF. In DNA form, the CDR3 reads TGTGCCAGCAGCTACGGACAGGGGGCACGGACCCAGTACTTC. The V gene is TRBV12-3 or TRBV12-4, the J gene TRBJ2-5, with TRBD1 matching over 11 bases. The CDR3 length is 14 residues. V gave up 6 bases and J gave up 7 bases; unmatched junction bases: 7.